One sample yielded the 9 T cell receptor beta chains listed below, sequenced in a study of identical twins. Using its own MiXCR run on the 5' RACE reads, TCRdb lists one record per CDR3 protein. The profile shows roughly 750,000 distinct CDR3 sequences, around 20% of them singletons. The sample was also reused in another study, on T cells expressing NK-cell markers.

Sequenced material: PBMCs. The receptors were sampled from a woman aged 18-29 years in good health.

The rearrangement links TRBV18 to TRBJ1-1; 10 bases align to TRBD1. This CDR3 is built from 19 residues. Germline CDR1 and CDR2: KGHSH and LQKENI. With 6 bases clipped from V and 5 bases from J, the junction kept 21 bases outside the gene matches. The CDR3 DNA is TGTGCCAGCTCGCCGAGGACAGGGGGGAACAGAGGAGGTTGGACTGAAGCTTTCTTT. Amino acids: CASSPRTGGNRGGWTEAFF.

This clonotype has a handful of counts. J is TRBJ2-5 and V is TRBV12-3 or TRBV12-4, with no clear D. The CDR3 is 12 amino acids. Trimming cost V 7 bases and J 5 bases, with 11 bases left between them. The CDR3 DNA is TGTGCCAGCACCTTAAGCCGCGAGACCCAGTACTTC. It yields the protein CASTLSRETQYF.

J is TRBJ1-1 and V is TRBV5-1; the D is unclear. Trimming took off 2 bases at V and 1 base at J, with 6 bases between the two ends. Germline V CDR1 and CDR2: SGHRS, YFSETQ. The CDR3 spans 13 residues. Written as DNA, the CDR3 is TGCGCCAGCAGCTTATATCAGAACACTGAAGCTTTCTTT. It codes for CASSLYQNTEAFF.

The CDR3 nucleotides are TGCAGTGCTCGCCAATCTACCCCGGGACTAGCGGGAGGAATAGATACGCAGTATTTT. Translated, it gives CSARQSTPGLAGGIDTQYF. V and J are TRBV20-1 and TRBJ2-3; the match to TRBD2 covers 15 bases. The trim removed 5 bases at V and 5 bases at J, leaving 17 bases unmatched. Germline V gene data show CDR1 as DFQATT and CDR2 as SNEGSKA (reference sequence). The CDR3 is 19 residues long.

The V and J genes are TRBV3-1 and TRBJ1-2; TRBD1 aligns across 11 bases. The CDR3 sequence is 15 residues long. With 5 bases clipped from V and 6 bases from J, the junction kept 8 bases outside the gene matches. CDR1 LGHDT and CDR2 YNNKEL come from the germline V gene (reference sequence). The CDR3 loop is CASSMRTGGADGYTF. As DNA, the CDR3 is TGTGCCAGCAGCATGCGGACAGGGGGCGCAGATGGCTACACCTTC.

This chain uses TRBV5-3 with TRBJ2-7; no reliable D call. TRBV5-3 is reported as an ORF; its role is uncertain. V was cut by 9 bases and J by 6 bases, with 19 bases left in between. This CDR3 spans 13 amino acids. This CDR3 is CAMSSGLPCEQYF. CDR3 sequence (DNA): TGTGCCATGAGCTCCGGGCTCCCCTGCGAGCAGTACTTC.

This clonotype was seen many times. Written as DNA, the CDR3 is TGCAGTGCTATAGACGTCGTGAGCTCCTACAATGAGCAGTTCTTC. It specifies CSAIDVVSSYNEQFF. V gene TRBV20-1 combines with J gene TRBJ2-1; D not certain. Trimming took off 4 bases at V and 0 bases at J, with 13 bases between the two ends. This CDR3 comprises 15 residues. The germline V gene encodes CDR1 DFQATT and CDR2 SNEGSKA (reference sequence).

The chain combines TRBV29-1 with TRBJ2-1, with 7 nucleotides matching TRBD2. Losses at the gene ends were 6 bases for V and 7 bases for J; bases not matched to a gene: 12. This CDR3 is built from 14 residues. Germline-derived CDR1 and CDR2 are SQVTM and ANQGSEA. The CDR3 sequence is CSVQRGLLGNEQFF. The CDR3 DNA follows: TGCAGCGTCCAGCGGGGACTACTTGGAAATGAGCAGTTCTTC.

This clonotype was detected only a few times. CDR3 sequence reads: CSARSGTGGGETQYF. As DNA, the CDR3 is TGCAGTGCTAGATCCGGGACAGGGGGCGGTGAGACCCAGTACTTC. V gene TRBV20-1 combines with J gene TRBJ2-5; 12 nucleotides agree with TRBD1. CDR3 length: 15 residues. From germline, CDR1 is DFQATT and CDR2 SNEGSKA (reference sequence). J gave up 5 bases and V 2 bases, and 6 bases lay outside the gene matches.